Each of the 29 T cell receptor beta chains below was sequenced from the same sample in a study of shared clonotypes between healthy human individuals. TCRdb's copy holds only in-frame clones and misses some; the assay was immunoSEQ multiplex PCR. This repertoire shows 450,000 to 500,000 clones, approximately 81% found once; its top ten account for roughly 12%. Sequencing was carried out using PBMCs. The receptors stem from a woman in her thirties or forties in good health. Some clones in this sample may be carry-over from other donors' samples.

This chain uses TRBV7-9 with TRBJ2-7; D is undetermined. The CDR3 runs 11 residues. Trimming shortened V by 4 bases and J by 7 bases, and 8 bases separated the two germline ends. Looked up from germline, CDR1 is SEHNR and CDR2 is FQNEAQ (reference sequence). In DNA form, the CDR3 reads TGTGCCAGCAGCTCCGGCCCTGAGCAGTACTTC. The encoded protein is CASSSGPEQYF. Supplemented by reference TRBV7-9 and TRBJ2-7, the full variable domain reads DTGVSQNPRHKITKRGQNVTFRCDPISEHNRLYWYRQTLGQGPEFLTYFQNEAQLEKSRLLSDRFSAERPKGSFSTLEIQRTEQGDSAMYLCASSSGPEQYFGPGTRLTVT.

Turning to this clone: This likely stems from a read error, as it lies one base from a far larger clone. The same CDR3 also results from other DNA sequences found in this sample. This rearrangement joins TRBV7-8 to TRBJ2-7; D remains unclear. Germline CDR1 reads SGHVS; CDR2 reads FQNEAQ. This CDR3 is built from 15 residues. CDR3 sequence reads: CASSFLRYSPYEQYF. CDR3 nucleotides: TGTGCCAGCAGTTTCCTCCGCTACTCACCCTATGAGCAGTACTTC.

This chain uses TRBV4-2 with TRBJ2-5; perhaps TRBD2 as D (6 bases). The CDR3 sequence is 16 residues long. Germline assignment: CDR1 LGHNA and CDR2 YNFKEQ. Trimming took off 0 bases at V and 5 bases at J, with 16 bases between the two ends. Here the CDR3 reads CASSQDGTGEGETQYF. CDR3 in DNA: TGTGCCAGCAGCCAAGACGGGACGGGAGAGGGGGAGACCCAGTACTTC.

Turning to this clone: A far larger clone is one base from this, pointing to a likely read error. The sample has other DNA sequences that encode this CDR3 too. The gene calls are TRBV30 and TRBJ2-2, with TRBD1 matching 7 bases. This CDR3 spans 14 amino acids. CDR1 and CDR2 (germline): GTSNPN, SVGIG (reference sequence). The J segment lost 8 bases and the V segment lost 1 base, leaving 7 bases of the junction unmatched. CDR3 region: CAWSAQGVTGELFF. The CDR3 region has the DNA TGTGCCTGGAGTGCTCAGGGGGTGACAGGGGAGCTGTTTTTT. Looking up the rest from reference TRBV30 and TRBJ2-2 gives the full variable domain: SQTIHQWPATLVQPVGSPLSLECTVEGTSNPNLYWYRQAAGRGLQLLFYSVGIGQISSEVPQNLSASRPQDRQFILSSKKLLLSDSGFYLCAWSAQGVTGELFFGEGSRLTVL.

This chain links TRBV28 with TRBJ2-7; no clear D. Trimming removed 2 bases from V and 6 bases from J, with 8 bases in between. The CDR3 consists of 12 residues. From germline, CDR1 is MDHEN and CDR2 SYDVKM. CDR3 sequence (DNA): TGTGCCAGCAGTTTAGCCACCTTCGAGCAGTACTTC. Its protein is CASSLATFEQYF.

As for this clone: Germline and junction disagree at one end, which may indicate a read error. The V call is TRBV30, the J call TRBJ2-1; TRBD2 agrees at 14 bases. The CDR3 is 12 amino acids. Germline CDR1 reads GTSNPN; CDR2 reads SVGIG (reference sequence). DNA for the CDR3: TGTGCCTGGAGGGGACTAGCGGGAGATGTGATCTTC. Translating gives CAWRGLAGDVIF.

The chain combines TRBV7-8 with TRBJ1-3; D is unresolved. The V gene lost 1 base and the J gene lost 0 bases, with 19 bases spanning the gap. The CDR3 runs 19 residues. The germline CDR1 and CDR2 sequences are SGHVS and FQNEAQ. The DNA of the CDR3 is TGTGCCAGCAGCTTAGGGTTGAGCTTTGGGAGTATCTCTGGAAACACCATATATTTT. Translating it yields CASSLGLSFGSISGNTIYF.

This clone showed up just a few times. The chain has TRBV19 and TRBJ1-2; 9 nucleotides line up with TRBD1. Germline trimming cut 2 bases from V and 8 bases from J; bases unmatched to any gene: 6. CDR1 and CDR2 from the germline V gene are LNHDA and SQIVND (reference sequence). This CDR3 has 14 amino acids. In DNA form, the CDR3 reads TGTGCCAGTAGTATAACGGGACAGGGAATGGGCTACACCTTC. This gives the protein CASSITGQGMGYTF.

This clone came up once. This likely stems from a read error, as it lies one base from a far larger clone. The rearrangement links TRBV2 to TRBJ1-1; 7 bases agree with TRBD1. The CDR3 is 16 amino acids. The V gene's germline CDR1 is SNHLY and CDR2 FYNNEI. Trimming cost V 2 bases and J 1 base; bases outside gene matches: 7. The CDR3 is CASSESQGGANTEAFF. CDR3 bases: TGTGCCAGCAGTGAATCGCAGGGGGGGGCGAACACTGAAGCTTTCTTT. The full variable domain, with the rest looked up from reference TRBV2 and TRBJ1-1, is EPEVTQTPSHQVTQMGQEVILRCVPISNHLYFYWYRQILGQKVEFLVSFYNNEISEKSEIFDDQFSVERPDGSNFTLKIRSTKLEDSAMYFCASSESQGGANTEAFFGQGTRLTVV.

This sequence joins TRBV4-1 and TRBJ1-4, with D possibly being TRBD1 (6 bases). V was cut by 5 bases and J by 0 bases, with 25 bases left in between. The CDR3 consists of 20 residues. The germline V gene encodes CDR1 MGHRA and CDR2 YSYEKL. CDR3 in DNA: TGCGCCAGCAGCTTTCGCCCCCTTCCGACAGGAACATCAACTAATGAAAAACTGTTTTTT. This codes for CASSFRPLPTGTSTNEKLFF.

The V call is TRBV7-2, the J call TRBJ2-7; tentatively, D is TRBD1 or TRBD2 (6 bases each). Germline V lookup: CDR1 SGHTA, CDR2 FQGNSA. The CDR3 is 15 amino acids. Trimming left V 5 bases short and J 2 bases short, with 16 bases between. The CDR3 bases are TGTGCCAGCAGCCGATTGGGGGGCGAGACCTACGAGCAGTACTTC. Translated, it gives CASSRLGGETYEQYF.

As to this clone: A far larger clone is only one base removed, so a read error is likely. The same CDR3 arises from other DNA sequences in this sample as well. The V call is TRBV27, the J call TRBJ2-7; either TRBD1 or TRBD2 may supply D (5 bases each). The V end was cut by 3 bases, the J end by 7 bases, with 10 bases between. The CDR3 spans 12 residues. Germline CDR1 is MNHEY and CDR2 is SMNVEV (reference sequence). The CDR3 DNA follows: TGTGCCAGCAGTTTCGGGACCCATGAGCAGTACTTC. This codes for CASSFGTHEQYF.

This sequence joins TRBV7-2 and TRBJ2-1; 7 bases fit TRBD1. In germline, CDR1 is SGHTA, CDR2 FQGNSA. The CDR3 sequence is 17 residues long. V lost 1 base, J lost 13 bases, and 19 bases stayed unmatched. The CDR3: CASSLGSPGQSSGPQFF. The CDR3 region has the DNA TGTGCCAGCAGCTTAGGCTCACCGGGACAGAGCAGTGGGCCCCAGTTCTTC.

The chain uses TRBV7-2 and TRBJ2-2, with 8 bases fitting TRBD2. This CDR3 is built from 15 residues. With 6 bases clipped from V and 0 bases from J, the junction kept 3 bases outside the gene matches. Germline CDR1 is SGHTA and CDR2 is FQGNSA. The CDR3 here is CASSRTSPNTGELFF. The CDR3 DNA follows: TGTGCCAGCAGTCGGACTAGCCCGAACACCGGGGAGCTGTTTTTT.

The chain couples TRBV7-8 to TRBJ2-7; 10 bases line up with TRBD2. The CDR3 consists of 16 residues. The germline V gene has CDR1 SGHVS and CDR2 FQNEAQ. With V trimmed by 0 bases and J by 2 bases, 4 bases remained unmatched. CDR3 DNA: TGTGCCAGCAGCTTAGCGCTAGCGGGAGACCCCTACGAGCAGTACTTC. Protein: CASSLALAGDPYEQYF.

Here the CDR3 DNA reads TGTGCCAGCAGGCGAGACAGACAAGAGACCCAGTACTTC. It is translated as CASRRDRQETQYF. This chain uses TRBV27 with TRBJ2-5, with TRBD1 as a possible D gene (5 bases). Trimming removed 6 bases at V and 2 bases at J, with 10 bases between. This CDR3 comprises 13 residues. CDR1 is MNHEY, CDR2 SMNVEV, per germline (reference sequence).

The chain is built from TRBV5-4 and TRBJ2-1; 7 nucleotides line up with TRBD2. V gave up 1 base and J gave up 7 bases; unmatched junction bases: 8. This CDR3 is 15 amino acids long. Germline loops: CDR1 SGHNT, CDR2 YYREEE (reference sequence). The chain's CDR3 is CASSLSLAVYNEQFF. The DNA of the CDR3 is TGTGCCAGCAGCTTGTCCCTAGCGGTTTATAATGAGCAGTTCTTC. The complete variable domain, with remaining parts taken from reference TRBV5-4 and TRBJ2-1, reads ETGVTQSPTHLIKTRGQQVTLRCSSQSGHNTVSWYQQALGQGPQFIFQYYREEENGRGNFPPRFSGLQFPNYSSELNVNALELDDSALYLCASSLSLAVYNEQFFGPGTRLTVL.

This clone was seen a single time. V and J are TRBV6-1 and TRBJ2-7; possible D gene TRBD2, 6 bases. Germline CDR1 reads MNHNS; CDR2 reads SASEGT. V dropped 2 bases and J dropped 7 bases, with 18 bases sitting between them. The CDR3 contains 15 residues. CDR3 residues: CASSEYGGTFREQYF. The CDR3 region has the DNA TGTGCCAGCAGTGAATATGGCGGGACCTTTCGGGAGCAGTACTTC.

The CDR3 here is CATSRDARTDSNEKLFF. The DNA of the CDR3 is TGTGCCACCAGCAGAGACGCCCGGACAGACTCTAATGAAAAACTGTTTTTT. The V and J genes are TRBV15 and TRBJ1-4; possibly TRBD1 for D (6 bases). V lost 0 bases and J 3 bases, leaving 14 bases between the germline ends. The CDR3 runs 17 residues. In germline, CDR1 is LNHNV, CDR2 YYDKDF (reference sequence).

This rearrangement joins TRBV30 to TRBJ1-1, with 8 bases aligning to TRBD1. In germline, CDR1 is GTSNPN, CDR2 SVGIG (reference sequence). J lost 10 bases, V lost 2 bases, and 6 bases had no gene match. The CDR3 totals 12 residues. The CDR3, as DNA: TGTGCCTGGAGTCCGGGACAGGCAGGAGCTTTCTTT. Encoded protein: CAWSPGQAGAFF.

Only a few counts were recorded for this clone. V usage is TRBV19 and J usage is TRBJ1-5; D is perhaps TRBD1 (5 bases). In germline, CDR1 is LNHDA, CDR2 SQIVND (reference sequence). The length of the CDR3 is 17 residues. V shed 5 bases and J shed 0 bases, with 17 bases lying between them. The CDR3, as DNA: TGTGCCAGTAGTCATAGGAGACAGTTTTCTAGCAATCAGCCCCAGCATTTT. Translation: CASSHRRQFSSNQPQHF. Based on the CDR3 plus reference TRBV19 and TRBJ1-5, the full variable domain is DGGITQSPKYLFRKEGQNVTLSCEQNLNHDAMYWYRQDPGQGLRLIYYSQIVNDFQKGDIAEGYSVSREKKESFPLTVTSAQKNPTAFYLCASSHRRQFSSNQPQHFGDGTRLSIL.

J is TRBJ2-7 and V is TRBV4-1, with TRBD2 matching over 8 bases. Looked up from germline, CDR1 is MGHRA and CDR2 is YSYEKL. The V gene end was trimmed by 3 bases and the J gene end by 0 bases; junction bases not matched to a gene: 7. The CDR3 covers 16 residues. CDR3 nucleotides: TGCGCCAGCAGCCAGGTAGCGGGGACTATCTCCTACGAGCAGTACTTC. Residues: CASSQVAGTISYEQYF.

Points on this clone: Additional DNA sequences in this sample encode the identical CDR3. The V and J genes are TRBV5-1 and TRBJ1-1; no clear D. Trimming cost V 0 bases and J 2 bases, with 8 bases left between them. Germline loops: CDR1 SGHRS, CDR2 YFSETQ. The CDR3 loop spans 14 amino acids. The DNA for the CDR3 is TGCGCCAGCAGCTTGGACCGAGGCAACACTGAAGCTTTCTTT. It yields the protein CASSLDRGNTEAFF.

V and J are TRBV2 and TRBJ1-4; 9 nucleotides agree with TRBD1. The CDR3 totals 16 residues. Germline assignment: CDR1 SNHLY and CDR2 FYNNEI. V lost 3 bases, J lost 0 bases, and 2 bases stayed unmatched. As DNA, the CDR3 is TGTGCCAGCAGTGAGGGACAGGGACCAACTAATGAAAAACTGTTTTTT. Amino acid sequence: CASSEGQGPTNEKLFF. The full variable domain, its missing parts supplied by reference TRBV2 and TRBJ1-4, is EPEVTQTPSHQVTQMGQEVILRCVPISNHLYFYWYRQILGQKVEFLVSFYNNEISEKSEIFDDQFSVERPDGSNFTLKIRSTKLEDSAMYFCASSEGQGPTNEKLFFGSGTQLSVL.

This rearrangement joins TRBV27 to TRBJ1-2; the D gene is possibly TRBD1 (6 bases). V was cut by 3 bases and J by 0 bases, with 8 bases left in between. Germline-derived CDR1 and CDR2 are MNHEY and SMNVEV (reference sequence). The CDR3 loop spans 14 amino acids. CDR3 in DNA: TGTGCCAGCAGTTTGGACAGAGCTAACTATGGCTACACCTTC. Residues: CASSLDRANYGYTF.

Of note for this clone: A single base is all that separates this from a far larger clone, so a read error is likely. CDR3 in amino acids: CSVVEGGGGLCYTF. The CDR3 DNA reads TGCAGCGTGGTTGAAGGCGGGGGCGGTTTGTGCTACACCTTC. V is TRBV29-1 and J is TRBJ1-2; possibly TRBD1 for D (6 bases). CDR1 is SQVTM, CDR2 ANQGSEA, per germline. The germline V and J ends were trimmed by 6 bases and 9 bases, with 23 bases remaining between them. The CDR3 has 14 residues. Together with reference TRBV29-1 and TRBJ1-2, the CDR3 gives the full variable domain: SAVISQKPSRDICQRGTSLTIQCQVDSQVTMMFWYRQQPGQSLTLIATANQGSEATYESGFVIDKFPISRPNLTFSTLTVSNMSPEDSSIYLCSVVEGGGGLCYTFGSGTRLTVV.

This clone appeared a few times. The V and J genes are TRBV7-2 and TRBJ2-1; D is ambiguous. V lost 3 bases to trimming and J lost 6 bases, with 6 bases between them. Germline CDR1 and CDR2: SGHTA and FQGNSA. This CDR3 contains 12 residues. The CDR3, as DNA: TGTGCCAGCAGCTTCTATCTCAATGAGCAGTTCTTC. It encodes CASSFYLNEQFF.

J is TRBJ2-2 and V is TRBV6-4; TRBD2 is a possible D gene (5 bases). The V gene lost 7 bases and the J gene lost 4 bases, with 7 bases spanning the gap. Germline V lookup: CDR1 MRHNA, CDR2 SNTAGT. The CDR3 is made up of 12 amino acids. The CDR3 region has the DNA TGTGCCAGCACGGGGAGCACCGGGGAGCTGTTTTTT. Amino acid sequence: CASTGSTGELFF.

This chain links TRBV30 with TRBJ1-5; no firm D call. Deletions cut 1 base from V and 7 bases from J, with 11 bases between. Germline CDR1 is GTSNPN and CDR2 is SVGIG (reference sequence). The CDR3 has 13 residues. The CDR3 loop is CAWSESRLQPQHF. The CDR3 region has the DNA TGTGCCTGGAGTGAATCAAGACTGCAGCCCCAGCATTTT.